The sequence of this T cell receptor beta chain was determined in a study of blood T cell repertoires in COVID-19. Study at large: Sites across the United States, Italy and Spain contributed samples from acute and convalescent COVID-19. The cDNA or gDNA used as material had been derived from T cells, B-cell-depleted T cells, or PBMCs.

This clone occurred once. In the study's own analysis: For nucleated cells, counts were estimated from reference gene primer amplification. The assay was immunoSEQ multiplex PCR, and TCRdb's table has in-frame clones only and misses some. Clone size and V and J calls were adopted from that table, with D and trimming inferred from the DNA. The table includes around 300,000 clones, approximately 85% detected once. V was clipped by 4 bases and J by 8 bases; unmatched bases: 5. Germline values: CDR1 SGHTA, CDR2 FQGTGA. CDR3 length: 13 residues. The sample consisted of peripheral blood. The chain links TRBV7-3 to TRBJ2-1, with 7 bases matching TRBD2. The sequence came from a human donor in a cohort sampled during active COVID-19. CDR3 sequence (DNA): TGTGCCAGCAGCTCCGGGGGGTCATATGAGCAGTTCTTC. Amino acid sequence: CASSSGGSYEQFF.